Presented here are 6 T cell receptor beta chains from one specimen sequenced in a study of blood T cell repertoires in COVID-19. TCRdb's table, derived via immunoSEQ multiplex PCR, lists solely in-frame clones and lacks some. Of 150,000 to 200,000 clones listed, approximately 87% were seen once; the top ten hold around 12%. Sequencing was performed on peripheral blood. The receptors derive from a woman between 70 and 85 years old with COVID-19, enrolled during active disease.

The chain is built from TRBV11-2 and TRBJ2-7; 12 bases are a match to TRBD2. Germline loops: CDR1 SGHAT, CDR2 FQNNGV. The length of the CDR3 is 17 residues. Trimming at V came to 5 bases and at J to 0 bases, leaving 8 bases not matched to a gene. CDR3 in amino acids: CASSPATSGRISYEQYF. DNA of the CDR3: TGTGCCAGCAGCCCTGCGACTAGCGGGAGAATCTCCTACGAGCAGTACTTC. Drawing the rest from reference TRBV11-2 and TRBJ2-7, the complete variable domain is EAGVAQSPRYKIIEKRQSVAFWCNPISGHATLYWYQQILGQGPKLLIQFQNNGVVDDSQLPKDRFSAERLKGVDSTLKIQPAKLEDSAVYLCASSPATSGRISYEQYFGPGTRLTVT.

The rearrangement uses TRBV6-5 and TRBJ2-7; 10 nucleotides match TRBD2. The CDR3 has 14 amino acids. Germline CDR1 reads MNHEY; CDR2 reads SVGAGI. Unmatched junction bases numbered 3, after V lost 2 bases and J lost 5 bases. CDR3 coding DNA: TGTGCCAGCAGTTACATAGGACTAGCGGACGAGCAGTACTTC. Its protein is CASSYIGLADEQYF.

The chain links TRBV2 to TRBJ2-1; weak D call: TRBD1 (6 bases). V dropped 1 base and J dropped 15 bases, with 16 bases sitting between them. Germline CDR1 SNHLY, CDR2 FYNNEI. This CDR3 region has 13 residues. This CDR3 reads CASSEGQSQGRFF. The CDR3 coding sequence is TGTGCCAGCAGTGAAGGTCAATCACAGGGTCGGTTCTTC.

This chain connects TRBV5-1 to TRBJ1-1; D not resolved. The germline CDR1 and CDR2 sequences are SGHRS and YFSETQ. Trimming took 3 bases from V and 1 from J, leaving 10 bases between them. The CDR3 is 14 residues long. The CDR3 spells CASSWQVQNTEAFF. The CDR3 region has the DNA TGCGCCAGCAGCTGGCAGGTGCAGAACACTGAAGCTTTCTTT.

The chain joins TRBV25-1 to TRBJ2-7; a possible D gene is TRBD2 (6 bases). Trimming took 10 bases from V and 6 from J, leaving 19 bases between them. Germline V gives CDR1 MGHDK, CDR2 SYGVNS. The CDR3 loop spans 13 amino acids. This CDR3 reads CATESGYTGEQYF. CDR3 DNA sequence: TGTGCCACCGAAAGCGGGTACACGGGCGAGCAGTACTTC.

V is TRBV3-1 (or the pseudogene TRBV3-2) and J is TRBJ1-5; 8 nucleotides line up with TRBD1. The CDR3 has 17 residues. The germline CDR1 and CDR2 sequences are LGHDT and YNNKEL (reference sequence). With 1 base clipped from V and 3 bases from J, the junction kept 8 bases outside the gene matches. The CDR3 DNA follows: TGTGCCAGCAGCCAAGGGTCGGCAGGGGGCATCAATCAGCCCCAGCATTTT. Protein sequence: CASSQGSAGGINQPQHF.